The 27 T cell receptor beta chains below all came from one sample that was sequenced in a study of blood T cell repertoires in COVID-19. Here immunoSEQ multiplex PCR was the method, and the copy in TCRdb shows in-frame clones only, minus some. The repertoire holds 200,000 to 250,000 clones, with 92% as singletons. The source material was peripheral blood. These TCRs come from a man aged 55 to 70 with COVID-19, enrolled during active disease.

The chain has TRBV9 and TRBJ2-2; possible D gene TRBD1, 6 bases. The V end lost 4 bases, the J end lost 7 bases, and 17 bases lay between the germline ends. The CDR3 runs to 15 residues. Per the germline V gene, CDR1 is SGDLS and CDR2 is YYNGEE. The CDR3 reads CASSTPSTGFGELFF. CDR3 bases: TGTGCCAGCAGCACGCCATCCACAGGGTTCGGGGAGCTGTTTTTT.

The genes are TRBV5-1 and TRBJ2-1, with TRBD2 matching 10 bases. The CDR3 totals 17 residues. Trimming took 0 bases from V and 2 from J; bases not matched to a gene: 5. The germline V gene has CDR1 SGHRS and CDR2 YFSETQ. The CDR3 loop reads CASSLGILAGAYNEQFF. The CDR3, as DNA: TGCGCCAGCAGCTTGGGAATCCTAGCGGGAGCCTACAATGAGCAGTTCTTC.

This clone was counted a single time. The CDR3 sequence is CASSPQTGRVANEQFF. Written as DNA, the CDR3 is TGTGCCAGCTCACCACAAACTGGCAGGGTGGCCAATGAGCAGTTCTTC. The chain couples TRBV18 to TRBJ2-1; maybe TRBD1 (5 bases). The CDR3 is made up of 16 amino acids. The V end was cut by 1 base, the J end by 6 bases, with 16 bases between. Germline CDR1 and CDR2: KGHSH and LQKENI. Supplemented by reference TRBV18 and TRBJ2-1, the full variable domain reads NAGVMQNPRHLVRRRGQEARLRCSPMKGHSHVYWYRQLPEEGLKFMVYLQKENIIDESGMPKERFSAEFPKEGPSILRIQQVVRGDSAAYFCASSPQTGRVANEQFFGPGTRLTVL.

This chain links TRBV29-1 with TRBJ2-2, with 7 nucleotides matching TRBD2. J gave up 5 bases and V 4 bases, and 10 bases lay outside the gene matches. The germline CDR1 and CDR2 sequences are SQVTM and ANQGSEA. The CDR3 consists of 15 residues. Written as DNA, the CDR3 is TGCAGCGTTGCCCAGTTCGGCGGGAGAACCGGGGAGCTGTTTTTT. Its translation: CSVAQFGGRTGELFF.

This chain connects TRBV19 to TRBJ1-2; 7 nucleotides align to TRBD1. The germline V gene has CDR1 LNHDA and CDR2 SQIVND (reference sequence). Losses at the gene ends were 3 bases for V and 0 bases for J; bases not matched to a gene: 4. This CDR3 spans 15 amino acids. The CDR3 spells CASSMDRSANYGYTF. CDR3 nucleotides: TGTGCCAGTAGTATGGACAGGTCGGCTAACTATGGCTACACCTTC.

This clone is a singleton in its sample. The chain is built from TRBV14 and TRBJ2-1; 13 bases are a match to TRBD2. The CDR3 is made up of 17 amino acids. CDR1 SGHDN and CDR2 FVKESK come from the germline V gene. J gave up 7 bases and V 6 bases, and 12 bases lay outside the gene matches. CDR3 protein: CASSKSLGLAGRNEQFF. In DNA, the CDR3 is TGTGCCAGCAGTAAAAGTTTGGGACTAGCGGGGAGGAATGAGCAGTTCTTC.

This sequence joins TRBV5-1 and TRBJ2-1, with 8 nucleotides matching TRBD1. Germline loops: CDR1 SGHRS, CDR2 YFSETQ. The trim removed 3 bases at V and 3 bases at J, leaving 5 bases unmatched. The CDR3 has 15 residues. CDR3 bases: TGCGCCAGCAGCTCCTCCGGGACAGGCTACAATGAGCAGTTCTTC. As protein: CASSSSGTGYNEQFF.

This clone was seen once. The chain has TRBV5-1 and TRBJ2-7; 8 bases fit TRBD1. The germline gives CDR1 SGHRS, CDR2 YFSETQ. CDR3 length: 15 residues. V trimming: 3 bases; J trimming: 2 bases; junction bases outside the gene matches: 7. This CDR3 reads CASSSFGQGPYEQYF. CDR3 coding DNA: TGCGCCAGCAGCTCCTTCGGACAGGGCCCCTACGAGCAGTACTTC.

The rearrangement joins TRBV7-3 to TRBJ1-2; the match to TRBD1 covers 10 bases. V lost 5 bases to trimming and J lost 5 bases; unmatched junction nucleotides: 2. This CDR3 contains 13 residues. Per the germline V gene, CDR1 is SGHTA and CDR2 is FQGTGA. In nucleotides, the CDR3 is TGTGCCAGCAGCAAGGGACAGGGGTATGGCTACACCTTC. Translating gives CASSKGQGYGYTF.

The chain combines TRBV18 with TRBJ1-5; TRBD1 matches 7 bases. Germline CDR1 and CDR2: KGHSH and LQKENI. The CDR3 has 17 residues. The J segment lost 6 bases and the V segment lost 1 base, leaving 12 bases of the junction unmatched. The CDR3 DNA reads TGTGCCAGCTCACCACTCGGGAGAGGGGGCCGCAGTCAGCCCCAGCATTTT. Translating gives CASSPLGRGGRSQPQHF.

The chain joins TRBV3-1 (or the pseudogene TRBV3-2) to TRBJ2-7; the D gene is possibly TRBD2 (6 bases). Germline CDR1 LGHDT, CDR2 YNNKEL (reference sequence). The CDR3 extends over 13 amino acids. Trimming stripped 3 bases from V and 1 base from J, with 7 bases between. CDR3 region: CASSHRGSYEQYF. The CDR3 DNA follows: TGTGCCAGCAGCCACCGGGGGTCCTACGAGCAGTACTTC.

The gene calls are TRBV6-5 and TRBJ2-7; D may be TRBD2 (6 bases). V lost 10 bases and J lost 7, with 23 bases in between. The CDR3 has 14 residues. Germline CDR1 and CDR2: MNHEY and SVGAGI. For the CDR3, the DNA is TGTGCCACCGGCTGGGGGGAGTCCGGGGGTGAGCAGTACTTC. It translates to CATGWGESGGEQYF.

With respect to this clone: Other DNA sequences within the sample encode an identical CDR3. This rearrangement joins TRBV5-4 to TRBJ2-1; 9 bases agree with TRBD2. The junction had 0 bases not matched to a gene; V was cut back by 5 bases and J by 0 bases. The CDR3 consists of 14 residues. Per the germline V gene, CDR1 is SGHNT and CDR2 is YYREEE (reference sequence). The CDR3 region has the DNA TGTGCCAGCAGTAGCGGGAGCTCCTACAATGAGCAGTTCTTC. It encodes CASSSGSSYNEQFF. Full variable domain (rest looked up from reference TRBV5-4 and TRBJ2-1): ETGVTQSPTHLIKTRGQQVTLRCSSQSGHNTVSWYQQALGQGPQFIFQYYREEENGRGNFPPRFSGLQFPNYSSELNVNALELDDSALYLCASSSGSSYNEQFFGPGTRLTVL.

The chain carries TRBV5-1 and TRBJ1-1; the D gene is possibly TRBD1 (6 bases). Trimming stripped 0 bases from V and 1 base from J, with 13 bases between. There are 16 residues in the CDR3. The V gene's germline CDR1 is SGHRS and CDR2 YFSETQ. Here the CDR3 reads CASSLAPGDTNTEAFF. CDR3 DNA: TGCGCCAGCAGCTTGGCCCCAGGGGACACGAACACTGAAGCTTTCTTT.

The CDR3 sequence: CASSLTRQGDYGYTF. The CDR3, as DNA: TGTGCCAGCAGCTTAACTCGACAGGGGGACTATGGCTACACCTTC. The chain recombines TRBV7-3 with TRBJ1-2; 9 nucleotides match TRBD1. Per the germline V gene, CDR1 is SGHTA and CDR2 is FQGTGA. Trimming at V came to 0 bases and at J to 3 bases, leaving 2 bases not matched to a gene. The CDR3 is 15 amino acids. The full variable domain, completed using reference TRBV7-3 and TRBJ1-2, is GAGVSQTPSNKVTEKGKYVELRCDPISGHTALYWYRQSLGQGPEFLIYFQGTGAADDSGLPNDRFFAVRPEGSVSTLKIQRTERGDSAVYLCASSLTRQGDYGYTFGSGTRLTVV.

This rearrangement joins TRBV18 to TRBJ2-1; perhaps TRBD1 as D (6 bases). Trimming stripped 6 bases from V and 8 bases from J, with 20 bases between. CDR3 length: 15 amino acids. Germline CDR1 reads KGHSH; CDR2 reads LQKENI. CDR3 nucleotides: TGTGCCAGCTCCATTAAACAGGGTCTCGGTGATGAGCAGTTCTTC. Translating gives CASSIKQGLGDEQFF.

The chain combines TRBV5-1 with TRBJ2-3; 8 nucleotides align to TRBD1. CDR1 is SGHRS, CDR2 YFSETQ, per germline. V was clipped by 4 bases and J by 5 bases; unmatched bases: 6. The CDR3 totals 14 residues. The CDR3 sequence is CASSDGQGVDTQYF. The CDR3 bases are TGCGCCAGCAGCGACGGACAGGGTGTAGATACGCAGTATTTT.

The chain has TRBV30 and TRBJ1-6; the D gene is possibly TRBD1 (6 bases). CDR3 length equals 17 residues. Trimming shortened V by 3 bases and J by 0 bases, and 15 bases separated the two germline ends. CDR1 is GTSNPN and CDR2 is SVGIG in the germline V gene (reference sequence). CDR3 sequence (DNA): TGTGCCTGGAGAGATAACAGGGAGAGCTCCTATAATTCACCCCTCCACTTT. It is translated as CAWRDNRESSYNSPLHF.

This chain uses TRBV5-4 with TRBJ2-3, with 7 bases lining up with TRBD1. CDR1 and CDR2 (germline): SGHNT, YYREEE (reference sequence). This CDR3 is 15 amino acids long. Trimming cost V 0 bases and J 0 bases; bases outside gene matches: 1. CDR3 nucleotide sequence: TGTGCCAGCAGCTTGGCAGGGGGTAGCACAGATACGCAGTATTTT. Amino acid sequence: CASSLAGGSTDTQYF. Full variable domain (rest looked up from reference TRBV5-4 and TRBJ2-3): ETGVTQSPTHLIKTRGQQVTLRCSSQSGHNTVSWYQQALGQGPQFIFQYYREEENGRGNFPPRFSGLQFPNYSSELNVNALELDDSALYLCASSLAGGSTDTQYFGPGTRLTVL.

This sequence joins TRBV19 and TRBJ1-2; D is undetermined. Trimming stripped 5 bases from V and 4 bases from J, with 14 bases between. This CDR3 comprises 14 residues. Per germline, CDR1 LNHDA and CDR2 SQIVND (reference sequence). The CDR3 DNA reads as TGTGCCAGTAGTGCCGGTTACGAGGCCTATGGCTACACCTTC. Protein product: CASSAGYEAYGYTF.

The V and J genes are TRBV7-9 and TRBJ2-7; D perhaps matches TRBD2 (7 bases). Germline V gene data show CDR1 as SEHNR and CDR2 as FQNEAQ (reference sequence). The CDR3 is 14 residues long. Trimming took 5 bases from V and 5 from J, leaving 16 bases between them. The CDR3 loop is CASSPGGPRDEQYF. The CDR3 region has the DNA TGTGCCAGCAGCCCGGGGGGCCCTAGGGACGAGCAGTACTTC.

The V gene is TRBV14, the J gene TRBJ2-4, with 7 bases lining up with TRBD1. The germline V gene encodes CDR1 SGHDN and CDR2 FVKESK. This CDR3 is built from 15 residues. With 1 base clipped from V and 8 bases from J, the junction kept 8 bases outside the gene matches. The CDR3 region is CASSQVGQASDIQYF. CDR3 DNA: TGTGCCAGCAGCCAAGTAGGACAGGCATCGGACATTCAGTACTTC.

This chain connects TRBV28 to TRBJ1-6, with D perhaps TRBD1 (5 bases). Trimming left V 9 bases short and J 4 bases short, with 19 bases between. The CDR3 is made up of 16 amino acids. The germline V gene has CDR1 MDHEN and CDR2 SYDVKM. The CDR3 spells CASSPRARRYNSPLHF. The CDR3 bases are TGTGCCAGTTCCCCCAGGGCCAGACGATATAATTCACCCCTCCACTTT. Variable domain in full (rest from reference TRBV28 and TRBJ1-6): DVKVTQSSRYLVKRTGEKVFLECVQDMDHENMFWYRQDPGLGLRLIYFSYDVKMKEKGDIPEGYSVSREKKERFSLILESASTNQTSMYLCASSPRARRYNSPLHFGNGTRLTVT.

This chain connects TRBV6-5 to TRBJ1-2, with 8 bases aligning to TRBD1. The CDR3 totals 15 residues. Germline CDR1 is MNHEY and CDR2 is SVGAGI. Losses at the gene ends were 0 bases for V and 4 bases for J; bases not matched to a gene: 4. CDR3 region: CASSYSDRAGYGYTF. CDR3 DNA: TGTGCCAGCAGTTACTCGGACAGGGCAGGCTATGGCTACACCTTC.

The rearrangement uses TRBV7-2 and TRBJ1-1; no reliable D call. Germline CDR1 SGHTA, CDR2 FQGNSA. V gave up 5 bases and J gave up 2 bases, with 12 bases separating them. This CDR3 is 14 amino acids long. CDR3 loop: CASSKYEGNTEAFF. DNA of the CDR3: TGTGCCAGCAGCAAATACGAGGGTAACACTGAAGCTTTCTTT. Based on the CDR3 plus reference TRBV7-2 and TRBJ1-1, the full variable domain is GAGVSQSPSNKVTEKGKDVELRCDPISGHTALYWYRQSLGQGLEFLIYFQGNSAPDKSGLPSDRFSAERTGGSVSTLTIQRTQQEDSAVYLCASSKYEGNTEAFFGQGTRLTVV.

The chain links TRBV7-8 to TRBJ1-2, with 10 bases fitting TRBD1. Germline values: CDR1 SGHVS, CDR2 FQNEAQ. V was pared by 4 bases and J by 6 bases, with 11 bases of the junction left unmatched. The CDR3 sequence is 16 residues long. CDR3 amino acids: CASSSDRDRGRDGYTF. The CDR3 DNA follows: TGTGCCAGCAGCTCCGACCGGGACAGGGGAAGGGATGGCTACACCTTC.

This chain connects TRBV5-1 to TRBJ1-2; 9 nucleotides line up with TRBD1. The germline gives CDR1 SGHRS, CDR2 YFSETQ. The CDR3 covers 17 residues. V shed 0 bases, J shed 5 bases, and the junction held 11 bases outside the gene matches. CDR3 protein: CASSLDGTGSYGYGYTF. As DNA, the CDR3 is TGCGCCAGCAGCTTGGACGGGACAGGGTCATATGGGTATGGCTACACCTTC.